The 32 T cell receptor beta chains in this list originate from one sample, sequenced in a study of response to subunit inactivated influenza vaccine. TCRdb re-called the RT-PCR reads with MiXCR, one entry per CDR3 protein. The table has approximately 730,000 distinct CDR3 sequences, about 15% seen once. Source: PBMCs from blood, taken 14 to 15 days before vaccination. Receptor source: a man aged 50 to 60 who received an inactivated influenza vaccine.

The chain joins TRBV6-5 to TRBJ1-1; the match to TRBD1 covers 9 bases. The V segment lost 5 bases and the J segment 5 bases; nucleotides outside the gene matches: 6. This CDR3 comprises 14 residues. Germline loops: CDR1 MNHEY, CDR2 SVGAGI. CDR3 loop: CASSNRGLYTEAFF. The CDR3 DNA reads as TGTGCCAGCAGTAACAGGGGGCTGTATACTGAAGCTTTCTTT.

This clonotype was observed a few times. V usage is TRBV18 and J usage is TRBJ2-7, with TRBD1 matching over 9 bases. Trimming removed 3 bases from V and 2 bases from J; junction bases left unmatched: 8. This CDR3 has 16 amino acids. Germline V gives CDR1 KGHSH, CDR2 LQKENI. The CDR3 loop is CASSPTGTGSAYEQYF. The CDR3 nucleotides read TGTGCCAGCTCACCGACAGGGACAGGGTCAGCCTACGAGCAGTACTTC.

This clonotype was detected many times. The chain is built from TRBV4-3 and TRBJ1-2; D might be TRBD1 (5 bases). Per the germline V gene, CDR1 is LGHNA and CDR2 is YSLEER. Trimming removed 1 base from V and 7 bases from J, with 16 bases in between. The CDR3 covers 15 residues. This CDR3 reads CASSQGTRVFGGYTF. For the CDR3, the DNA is TGCGCCAGCAGCCAAGGGACCAGGGTTTTCGGTGGCTACACCTTC.

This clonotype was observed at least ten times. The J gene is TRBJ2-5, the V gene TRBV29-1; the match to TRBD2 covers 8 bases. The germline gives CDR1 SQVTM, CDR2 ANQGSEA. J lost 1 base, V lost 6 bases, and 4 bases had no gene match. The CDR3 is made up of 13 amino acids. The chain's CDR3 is CSVVLAAQETQYF. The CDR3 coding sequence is TGCAGCGTGGTACTAGCGGCCCAAGAGACCCAGTACTTC. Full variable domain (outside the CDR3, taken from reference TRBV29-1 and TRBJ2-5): SAVISQKPSRDICQRGTSLTIQCQVDSQVTMMFWYRQQPGQSLTLIATANQGSEATYESGFVIDKFPISRPNLTFSTLTVSNMSPEDSSIYLCSVVLAAQETQYFGPGTRLLVL.

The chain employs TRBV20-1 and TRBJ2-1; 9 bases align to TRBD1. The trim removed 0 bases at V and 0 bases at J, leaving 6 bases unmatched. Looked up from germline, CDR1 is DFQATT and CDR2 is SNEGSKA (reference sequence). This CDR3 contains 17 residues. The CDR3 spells CSARDRQGGSSYNEQFF. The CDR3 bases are TGCAGTGCTAGAGATCGACAGGGGGGGAGCTCCTACAATGAGCAGTTCTTC.

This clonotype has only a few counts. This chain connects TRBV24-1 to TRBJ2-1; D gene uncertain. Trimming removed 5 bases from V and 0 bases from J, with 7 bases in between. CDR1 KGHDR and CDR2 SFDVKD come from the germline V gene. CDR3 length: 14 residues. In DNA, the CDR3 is TGTGCCACCAGTGGAACCAGCTCCTACAATGAGCAGTTCTTC. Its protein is CATSGTSSYNEQFF.

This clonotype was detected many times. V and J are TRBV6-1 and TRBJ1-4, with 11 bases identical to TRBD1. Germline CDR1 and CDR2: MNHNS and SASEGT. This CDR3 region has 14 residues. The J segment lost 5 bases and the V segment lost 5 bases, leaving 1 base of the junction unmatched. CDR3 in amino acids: CASSRTGGNEKLFF. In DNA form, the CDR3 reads TGTGCCAGCAGTCGGACAGGGGGCAATGAAAAACTGTTTTTT.

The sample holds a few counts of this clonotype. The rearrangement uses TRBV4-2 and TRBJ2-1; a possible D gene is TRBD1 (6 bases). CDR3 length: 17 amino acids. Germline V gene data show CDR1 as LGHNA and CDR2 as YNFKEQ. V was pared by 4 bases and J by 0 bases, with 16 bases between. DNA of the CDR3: TGTGCCAGCAGCCGAGGGACATCAAAGAGCTCCTACAATGAGCAGTTCTTC. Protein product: CASSRGTSKSSYNEQFF.

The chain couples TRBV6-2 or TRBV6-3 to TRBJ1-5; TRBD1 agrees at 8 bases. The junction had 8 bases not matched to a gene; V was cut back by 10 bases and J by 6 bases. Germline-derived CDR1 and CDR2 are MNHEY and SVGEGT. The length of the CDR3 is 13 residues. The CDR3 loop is CATTQGEFQPQHF. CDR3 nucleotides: TGTGCCACCACACAGGGGGAATTTCAGCCCCAGCATTTT.

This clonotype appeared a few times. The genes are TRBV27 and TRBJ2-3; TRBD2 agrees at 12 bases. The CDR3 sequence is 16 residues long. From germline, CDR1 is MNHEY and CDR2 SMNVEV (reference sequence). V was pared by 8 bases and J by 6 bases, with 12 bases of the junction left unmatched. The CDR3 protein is CASRYSRTSGMDTQYF. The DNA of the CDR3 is TGTGCCAGCCGCTATTCAAGGACTAGCGGGATGGATACGCAGTATTTT.

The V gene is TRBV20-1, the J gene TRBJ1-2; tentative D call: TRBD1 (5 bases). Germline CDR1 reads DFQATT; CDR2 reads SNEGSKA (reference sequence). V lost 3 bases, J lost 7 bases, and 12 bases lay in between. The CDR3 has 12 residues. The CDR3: CSASIGAAGYTF. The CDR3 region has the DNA TGCAGTGCTAGTATCGGGGCGGCTGGCTACACCTTC.

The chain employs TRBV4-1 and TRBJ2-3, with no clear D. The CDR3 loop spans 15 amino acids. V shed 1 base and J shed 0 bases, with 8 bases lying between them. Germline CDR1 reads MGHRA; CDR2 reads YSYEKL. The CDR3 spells CASSQVGRSTDTQYF. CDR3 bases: TGCGCCAGCAGCCAAGTCGGCCGTAGCACAGATACGCAGTATTTT.

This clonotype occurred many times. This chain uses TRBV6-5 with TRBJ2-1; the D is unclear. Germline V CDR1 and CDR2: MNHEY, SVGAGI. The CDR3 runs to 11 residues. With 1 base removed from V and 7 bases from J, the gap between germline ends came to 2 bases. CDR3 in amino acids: CASSYFNEQFF. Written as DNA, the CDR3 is TGTGCCAGCAGTTACTTTAATGAGCAGTTCTTC.

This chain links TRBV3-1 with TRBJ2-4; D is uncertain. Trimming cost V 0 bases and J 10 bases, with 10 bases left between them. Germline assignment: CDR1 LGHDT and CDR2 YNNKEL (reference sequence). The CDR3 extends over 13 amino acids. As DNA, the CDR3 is TGTGCCAGCAGCCAAGATGATTCTGGAATTCAGTACTTC. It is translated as CASSQDDSGIQYF.

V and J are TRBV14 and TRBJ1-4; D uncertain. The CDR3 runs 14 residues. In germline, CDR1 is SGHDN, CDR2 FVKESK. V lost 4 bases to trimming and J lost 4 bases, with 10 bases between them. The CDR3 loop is CASSRMGHNEKLFF. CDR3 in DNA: TGTGCCAGCAGCCGGATGGGTCATAATGAAAAACTGTTTTTT.

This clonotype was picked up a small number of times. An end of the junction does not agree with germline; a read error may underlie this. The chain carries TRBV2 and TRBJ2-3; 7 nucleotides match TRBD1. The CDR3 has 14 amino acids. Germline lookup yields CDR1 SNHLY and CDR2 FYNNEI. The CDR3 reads CASSVQVGTVRMHF. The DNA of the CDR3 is TGTGCCAGCAGTGTACAGGTTGGGACAGTCAGGATGCATTTT.

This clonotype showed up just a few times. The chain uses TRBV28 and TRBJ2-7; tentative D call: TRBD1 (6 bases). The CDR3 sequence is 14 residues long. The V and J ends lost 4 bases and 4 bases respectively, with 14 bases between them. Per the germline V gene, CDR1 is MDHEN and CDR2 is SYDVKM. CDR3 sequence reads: CASSYHRVRYEQYF. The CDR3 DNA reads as TGTGCCAGCAGTTACCACAGGGTTCGGTACGAGCAGTACTTC.

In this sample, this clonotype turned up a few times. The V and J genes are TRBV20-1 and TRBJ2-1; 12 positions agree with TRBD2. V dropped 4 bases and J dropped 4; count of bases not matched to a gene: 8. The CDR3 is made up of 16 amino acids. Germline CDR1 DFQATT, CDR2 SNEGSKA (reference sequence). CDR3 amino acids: CSAIFPGLAGYNEQFF. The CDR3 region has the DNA TGCAGTGCTATATTTCCGGGACTAGCGGGTTACAATGAGCAGTTCTTC.

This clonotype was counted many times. The CDR3 spells CASSVTGGGVGSPLHF. CDR3 DNA sequence: TGTGCCAGCAGTGTAACAGGGGGAGGGGTAGGTTCACCCCTCCACTTT. The J gene is TRBJ1-6, the V gene TRBV27, with 8 bases lining up with TRBD1. The CDR3 contains 16 residues. V trimming: 5 bases; J trimming: 9 bases; junction bases outside the gene matches: 12. Germline V gene sequence: CDR1 MNHEY, CDR2 SMNVEV (reference sequence).

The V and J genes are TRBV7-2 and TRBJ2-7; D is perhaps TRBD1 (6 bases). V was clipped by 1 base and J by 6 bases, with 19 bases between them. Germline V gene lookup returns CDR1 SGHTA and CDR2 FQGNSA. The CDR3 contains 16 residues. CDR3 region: CASSLGPLGGHSEQYF. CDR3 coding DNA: TGTGCCAGCAGCTTAGGTCCTTTAGGGGGTCATAGCGAGCAGTACTTC.

CDR3 in DNA: TGTGCCAGCCGATTCGAATCCGGGACAGGGTTTTTCAGCTCCTACAATGAGCAGTTCTTC. It yields the protein CASRFESGTGFFSSYNEQFF. The chain has TRBV25-1 and TRBJ2-1; 9 nucleotides agree with TRBD1. The CDR3 is made up of 20 amino acids. CDR1 and CDR2 (germline): MGHDK, SYGVNS. With 8 bases clipped from V and 0 bases from J, the junction kept 20 bases outside the gene matches.

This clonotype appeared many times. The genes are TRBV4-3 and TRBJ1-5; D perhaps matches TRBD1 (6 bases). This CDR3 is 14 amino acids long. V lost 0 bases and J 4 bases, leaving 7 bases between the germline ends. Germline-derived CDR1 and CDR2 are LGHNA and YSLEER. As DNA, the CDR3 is TGCGCCAGCAGCCAAGAAAGGGGGAATCAGCCCCAGCATTTT. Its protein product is CASSQERGNQPQHF.

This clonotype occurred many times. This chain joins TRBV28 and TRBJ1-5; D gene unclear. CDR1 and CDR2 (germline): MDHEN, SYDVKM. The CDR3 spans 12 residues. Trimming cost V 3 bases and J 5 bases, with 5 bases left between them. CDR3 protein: CASSFPDQPQHF. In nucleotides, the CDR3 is TGTGCCAGCAGTTTTCCCGATCAGCCCCAGCATTTT.

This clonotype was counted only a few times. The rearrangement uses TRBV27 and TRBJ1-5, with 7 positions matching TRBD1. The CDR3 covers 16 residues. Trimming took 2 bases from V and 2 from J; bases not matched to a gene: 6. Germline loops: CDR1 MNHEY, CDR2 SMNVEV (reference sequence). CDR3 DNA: TGTGCCAGCAGTTTAGACCCGACAGGGCGCAATCAGCCCCAGCATTTT. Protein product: CASSLDPTGRNQPQHF.

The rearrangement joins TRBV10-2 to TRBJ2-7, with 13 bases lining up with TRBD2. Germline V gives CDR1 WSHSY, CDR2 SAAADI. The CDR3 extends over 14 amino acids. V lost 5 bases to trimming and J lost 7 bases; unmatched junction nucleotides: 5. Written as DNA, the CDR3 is TGCGCCAGCAGTATGACTAGCGGGAGGAATGAGCAGTACTTC. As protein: CASSMTSGRNEQYF.

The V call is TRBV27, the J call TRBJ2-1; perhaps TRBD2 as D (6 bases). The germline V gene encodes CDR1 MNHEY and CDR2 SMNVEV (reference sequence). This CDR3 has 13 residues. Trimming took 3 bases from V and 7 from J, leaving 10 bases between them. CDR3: CASSLGGANEQFF. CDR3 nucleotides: TGTGCCAGCAGTTTGGGGGGAGCTAATGAGCAGTTCTTC.

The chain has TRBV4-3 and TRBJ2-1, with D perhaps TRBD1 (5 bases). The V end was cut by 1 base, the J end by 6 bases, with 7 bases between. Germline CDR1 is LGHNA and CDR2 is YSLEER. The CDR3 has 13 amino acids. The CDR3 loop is CASSQVGVNEQFF. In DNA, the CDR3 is TGCGCCAGCAGCCAAGTAGGGGTCAATGAGCAGTTCTTC.

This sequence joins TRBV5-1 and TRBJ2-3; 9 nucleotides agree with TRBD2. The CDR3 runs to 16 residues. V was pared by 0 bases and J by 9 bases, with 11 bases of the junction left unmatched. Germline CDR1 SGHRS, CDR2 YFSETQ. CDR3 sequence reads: CASSLAGSSGAVTQYF. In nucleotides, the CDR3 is TGCGCCAGCAGCTTGGCAGGGTCTAGCGGGGCCGTCACGCAGTATTTT.

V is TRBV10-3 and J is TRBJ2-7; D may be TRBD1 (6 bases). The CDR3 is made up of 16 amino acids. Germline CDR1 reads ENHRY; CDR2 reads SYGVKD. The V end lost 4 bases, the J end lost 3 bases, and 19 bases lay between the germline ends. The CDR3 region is CAISVAGASRSYEQYF. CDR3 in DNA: TGTGCCATCAGTGTCGCAGGGGCCTCAAGAAGCTACGAGCAGTACTTC.

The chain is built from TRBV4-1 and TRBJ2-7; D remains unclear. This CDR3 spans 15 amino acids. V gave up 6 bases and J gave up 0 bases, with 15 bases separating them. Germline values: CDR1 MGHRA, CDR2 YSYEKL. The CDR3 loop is CASRIGPLSSYEQYF. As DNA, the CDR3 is TGCGCCAGCAGAATCGGGCCTCTCAGCTCCTACGAGCAGTACTTC.

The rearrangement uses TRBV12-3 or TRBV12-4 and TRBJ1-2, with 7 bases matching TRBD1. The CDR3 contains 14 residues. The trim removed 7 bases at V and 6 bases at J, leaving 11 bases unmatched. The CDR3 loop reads CASTPDRRVNGYTF. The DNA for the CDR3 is TGTGCCAGCACCCCGGACAGGAGGGTGAATGGCTACACCTTC.

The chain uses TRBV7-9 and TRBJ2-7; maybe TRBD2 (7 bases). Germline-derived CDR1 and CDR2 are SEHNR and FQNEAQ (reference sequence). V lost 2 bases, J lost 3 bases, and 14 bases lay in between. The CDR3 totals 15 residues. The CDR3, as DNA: TGTGCCAGCAGCTTATTCCAGGGGAGGGACTACGAGCAGTACTTC. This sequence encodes CASSLFQGRDYEQYF.